These 12 T cell receptor beta chains originate from one sample sequenced in a study of blood T cell repertoires in COVID-19. TCRdb's copy holds only in-frame clones and misses some; the assay was immunoSEQ multiplex PCR. The sample includes 350,000 to 550,000 clones, about 89% of them seen just once. Sequenced: peripheral blood. These receptors all stem from a woman aged 25 to 39 with acute or convalescent COVID-19.

This clone was recorded only once. The chain has TRBV9 and TRBJ2-5; 8 nucleotides align to TRBD1. Germline trimming cut 0 bases from V and 5 bases from J; bases unmatched to any gene: 6. Germline-derived CDR1 and CDR2 are SGDLS and YYNGEE. This CDR3 region has 15 residues. The CDR3 sequence is CASSVETGGSETQYF. For the CDR3, the DNA is TGTGCCAGCAGCGTAGAAACAGGGGGGTCCGAGACCCAGTACTTC.

The V gene is TRBV5-1, the J gene TRBJ2-2, with D uncertain. The germline V gene has CDR1 SGHRS and CDR2 YFSETQ. This CDR3 region has 14 residues. V lost 5 bases, J lost 7 bases, and 15 bases lay in between. CDR3 bases: TGCGCCAGCAGGTGGCTAGTCGTCGACGGGGAGCTGTTTTTT. It specifies CASRWLVVDGELFF. Based on the CDR3 plus reference TRBV5-1 and TRBJ2-2, the full variable domain is KAGVTQTPRYLIKTRGQQVTLSCSPISGHRSVSWYQQTPGQGLQFLFEYFSETQRNKGNFPGRFSGRQFSNSRSEMNVSTLELGDSALYLCASRWLVVDGELFFGEGSRLTVL.

To note about this clone: One end of the junction fails to match germline, which may point to a read error. The chain is built from TRBV3-1 (or the pseudogene TRBV3-2) and TRBJ2-5; 9 bases are a match to TRBD1. This CDR3 is built from 13 residues. The V gene's germline CDR1 is LGHDT and CDR2 YNNKEL (reference sequence). The CDR3 nucleotides read TGTGCCAGCAGCCAAGGGGACCGACAGGGGGAGAACTTC. This encodes CASSQGDRQGENF.

This chain links TRBV2 with TRBJ2-7; D might be TRBD1 (6 bases). Germline lookup yields CDR1 SNHLY and CDR2 FYNNEI. V was clipped by 5 bases and J by 2 bases, with 13 bases between them. The CDR3 totals 14 residues. The CDR3 is CASSQRTEAYEQYF. CDR3 sequence (DNA): TGTGCCAGCAGTCAAAGGACAGAAGCCTACGAGCAGTACTTC.

V and J are TRBV19 and TRBJ1-1; D unresolved. Germline assignment: CDR1 LNHDA and CDR2 SQIVND (reference sequence). V shed 5 bases and J shed 1 base, with 8 bases lying between them. There are 13 residues in the CDR3. CDR3 coding DNA: TGTGCCAGTAGTGATCAGAAGAACACTGAAGCTTTCTTT. This sequence encodes CASSDQKNTEAFF.

This chain links TRBV11-3 with TRBJ2-3; 10 bases align to TRBD2. This CDR3 contains 15 residues. V shed 3 bases and J 3 bases; nucleotides not matched to a gene: 3. Germline CDR1 and CDR2: SGHNT and YENEEA. The CDR3 bases are TGTGCCAGCAGCTTGCGTAGCGGGGGGACAGATACGCAGTATTTT. It codes for CASSLRSGGTDTQYF.

The V gene is TRBV27, the J gene TRBJ1-5; 7 nucleotides match TRBD1. This CDR3 contains 16 residues. J gave up 0 bases and V 8 bases, and 10 bases lay outside the gene matches. Per the germline V gene, CDR1 is MNHEY and CDR2 is SMNVEV (reference sequence). The CDR3 sequence is CASGMGDSYSNQPQHF. The CDR3 DNA sequence: TGTGCCAGCGGTATGGGGGACAGCTATAGCAATCAGCCCCAGCATTTT.

The rearrangement joins TRBV6-5 to TRBJ2-3; 7 nucleotides match TRBD2. Germline V CDR1 and CDR2: MNHEY, SVGAGI. CDR3 length equals 15 residues. J was trimmed by 7 bases and V by 0 bases; bases with no gene match: 7. Here the CDR3 DNA reads TGTGCCAGCAGTTACTCGGACCGGGGGGTTTATACGCAGTATTTT. Translation: CASSYSDRGVYTQYF.

CDR3 nucleotides: TGTGCCAGGGGACAGGGGATATCTGAAGCTTTCTTT. The encoded protein is CARGQGISEAFF. The chain uses TRBV2 and TRBJ1-1; 10 nucleotides match TRBD1. Trimming cost V 9 bases and J 6 bases; bases outside gene matches: 4. Germline assignment: CDR1 SNHLY and CDR2 FYNNEI. The CDR3 has 12 amino acids. Based on the CDR3 plus reference TRBV2 and TRBJ1-1, the full variable domain is EPEVTQTPSHQVTQMGQEVILRCVPISNHLYFYWYRQILGQKVEFLVSFYNNEISEKSEIFDDQFSVERPDGSNFTLKIRSTKLEDSAMYFCARGQGISEAFFGQGTRLTVV.

The chain joins TRBV28 to TRBJ1-2; tentatively, D is TRBD1 (5 bases). V was clipped by 8 bases and J by 3 bases, with 16 bases between them. The V gene's germline CDR1 is MDHEN and CDR2 SYDVKM. The CDR3 runs 14 residues. The CDR3 spells CASHSDRLYYGYTF. The DNA for the CDR3 is TGTGCCAGCCACTCCGACAGACTTTACTATGGCTACACCTTC.

The rearrangement uses TRBV4-1 and TRBJ1-1; possibly TRBD1 for D (6 bases). This CDR3 comprises 15 residues. Trimming cost V 0 bases and J 3 bases, with 11 bases left between them. Germline V CDR1 and CDR2: MGHRA, YSYEKL. DNA of the CDR3: TGCGCCAGCAGCCAAGAGCCAGGGGCGGACACTGAAGCTTTCTTT. The encoded protein is CASSQEPGADTEAFF.

The gene calls are TRBV15 and TRBJ2-1; 7 bases are shared with TRBD1. The junction had 1 base not matched to a gene; V was cut back by 0 bases and J by 8 bases. The CDR3 length is 13 residues. The germline CDR1 and CDR2 sequences are LNHNV and YYDKDF (reference sequence). Here the CDR3 DNA reads TGTGCCACCAGCAGAGATAGGGGGCATGAGCAGTTCTTC. Translation: CATSRDRGHEQFF. Together with reference TRBV15 and TRBJ2-1, the CDR3 gives the full variable domain: DAMVIQNPRYQVTQFGKPVTLSCSQTLNHNVMYWYQQKSSQAPKLLFHYYDKDFNNEADTPDNFQSRRPNTSFCFLDIRSPGLGDTAMYLCATSRDRGHEQFFGPGTRLTVL.